This T cell receptor (beta chain) comes out of a study of graft-versus-host responses after intestinal transplantation. Study-level background: The whole recipient group had anti-thymocyte globulin induction followed by tacrolimus and steroids for roughly three years.

A note on this clone: As yet, its antigen is unknown.

In germline, CDR1 is MNHEY, CDR2 SVGAGI. The CDR3 spans 15 residues. V was clipped by 7 bases and J by 6 bases; unmatched bases: 10. Findings of the study overall: When patients had graft-donor T cell macrochimerism, their allografts held high graft-versus-host to host-versus-graft clonal ratios. Marrow from the recipient contained GvH clones, some of which had appeared first in ileum or blood.

This table comes from immunoSEQ multiplex PCR, and its TCRdb copy is limited to in-frame clones, with some not included. The sample lists around 76,000 clones, about 94% occurring once. The chain couples TRBV6-5 to TRBJ2-7; 12 positions agree with TRBD1. The receptor was isolated from a human donor who received an intestinal transplant. The material sequenced was unstimulated CD8+ T cells sorted from spleen or lymph node cells, taken before intestinal transplant. The CDR3 DNA follows: TGTGCCAGCACCTACACCGGGACAGGGGGCTTCGAGCAGTACTTC. It translates to CASTYTGTGGFEQYF.